This TCR beta chain appears in the sequencing data of a study of blood T cell repertoires in COVID-19. Study in general: The origin of the acute and convalescent COVID-19 samples was the United States, Italy and Spain. From T cells, B-cell-depleted T cells, or PBMCs came the material, which was cDNA or gDNA.

The V end was cut by 4 bases, the J end by 8 bases, with 22 bases between. In germline, CDR1 is SGHRS, CDR2 YFSETQ. The CDR3 runs to 16 residues. The assay was immunoSEQ multiplex PCR, and TCRdb's table has in-frame clones only and misses some. The data contain approximately 300,000 clones, around 89% of them singletons. The source is a man aged 35-49 years with acute or convalescent COVID-19. V usage is TRBV5-1 and J usage is TRBJ2-1; tentative D call: TRBD2 (6 bases). Sequencing was done on a sample of peripheral blood. DNA of the CDR3: TGCGCCAGCAGCGCGCCCCTACGGGGGTTATTGGATGAGCAGTTCTTC. Translated, it gives CASSAPLRGLLDEQFF.